A single TCR beta chain is shown here with its context. This entry comes from a study of CD8 T cells in Susac syndrome. The V gene lost 4 bases and the J gene lost 4 bases, with 16 bases spanning the gap. The length of the CDR3 is 15 residues. The germline V gene has CDR1 SGHTA and CDR2 FQGTGA. With random hexamers, about 0.5 to 1 ug RNA was reverse transcribed. TCRdb ran MiXCR on the immunoSEQ multiplex PCR reads and lists one entry per CDR3 protein. The data hold about 170,000 distinct CDR3 sequences, with 90% to 96% observed a single time. V usage is TRBV7-3 and J usage is TRBJ2-5; D is perhaps TRBD1 or TRBD2 (5 bases each). This receptor was identified in a human donor with Susac syndrome. The sample consisted of CD4+ T cells from PBMCs. The CDR3 reads CASSSSQARGETQYF. The CDR3 DNA follows: TGTGCCAGCAGCTCGTCACAGGCCCGGGGAGAGACCCAGTACTTC.